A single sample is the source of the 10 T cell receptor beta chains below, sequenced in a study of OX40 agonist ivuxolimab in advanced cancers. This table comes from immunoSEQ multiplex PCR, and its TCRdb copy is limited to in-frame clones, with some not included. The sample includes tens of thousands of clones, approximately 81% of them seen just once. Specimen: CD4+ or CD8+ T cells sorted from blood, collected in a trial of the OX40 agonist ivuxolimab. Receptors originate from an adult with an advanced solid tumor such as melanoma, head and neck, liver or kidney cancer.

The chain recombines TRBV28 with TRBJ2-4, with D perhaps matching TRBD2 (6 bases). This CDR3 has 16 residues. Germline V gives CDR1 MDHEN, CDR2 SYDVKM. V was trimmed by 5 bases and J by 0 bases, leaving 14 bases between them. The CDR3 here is CASSPSRGLAKNIQYF. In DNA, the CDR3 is TGTGCCAGCAGTCCAAGTCGGGGACTAGCCAAAAACATTCAGTACTTC.

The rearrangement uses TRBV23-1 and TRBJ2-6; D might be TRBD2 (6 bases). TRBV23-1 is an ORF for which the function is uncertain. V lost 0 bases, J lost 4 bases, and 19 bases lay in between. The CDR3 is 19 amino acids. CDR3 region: CASSQSAGRRFCGANVLTF. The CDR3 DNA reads TGCGCCAGCAGTCAATCCGCGGGACGCCGGTTTTGCGGGGCCAACGTCCTGACTTTC.

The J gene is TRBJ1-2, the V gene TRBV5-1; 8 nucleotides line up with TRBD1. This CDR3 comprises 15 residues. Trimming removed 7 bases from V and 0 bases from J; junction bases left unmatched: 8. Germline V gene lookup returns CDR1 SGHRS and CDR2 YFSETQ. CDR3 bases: TGCGCCAGCCGGGGACAGGACCTTCCTAACTATGGCTACACCTTC. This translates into CASRGQDLPNYGYTF. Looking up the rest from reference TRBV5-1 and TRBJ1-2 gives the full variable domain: KAGVTQTPRYLIKTRGQQVTLSCSPISGHRSVSWYQQTPGQGLQFLFEYFSETQRNKGNFPGRFSGRQFSNSRSEMNVSTLELGDSALYLCASRGQDLPNYGYTFGSGTRLTVV.

This CDR3 reads CASSQGNSNQPQHF. CDR3 sequence (DNA): TGCGCCAGCAGTCAGGGGAATAGCAATCAGCCCCAGCATTTT. The chain has TRBV10-2 and TRBJ1-5; D possibly corresponds to TRBD1 (6 bases). CDR1 is WSHSY and CDR2 is SAAADI in the germline V gene. V gave up 5 bases and J gave up 0 bases, with 8 bases separating them. The CDR3 consists of 14 residues.

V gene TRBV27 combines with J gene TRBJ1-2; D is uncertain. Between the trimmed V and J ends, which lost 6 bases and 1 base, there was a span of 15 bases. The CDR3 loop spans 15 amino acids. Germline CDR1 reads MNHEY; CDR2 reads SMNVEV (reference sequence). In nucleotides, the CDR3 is TGTGCCAGCAGCTCCGCAGGTTACCGTAACTATGGCTACACCTTC. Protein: CASSSAGYRNYGYTF.

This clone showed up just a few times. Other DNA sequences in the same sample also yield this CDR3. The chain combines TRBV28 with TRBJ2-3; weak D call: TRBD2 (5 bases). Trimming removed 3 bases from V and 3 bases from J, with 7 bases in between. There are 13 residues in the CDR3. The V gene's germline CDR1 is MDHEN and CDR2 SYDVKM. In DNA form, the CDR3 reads TGTGCCAGCAGTTTCCTAGCAACAGATACGCAGTATTTT. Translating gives CASSFLATDTQYF.

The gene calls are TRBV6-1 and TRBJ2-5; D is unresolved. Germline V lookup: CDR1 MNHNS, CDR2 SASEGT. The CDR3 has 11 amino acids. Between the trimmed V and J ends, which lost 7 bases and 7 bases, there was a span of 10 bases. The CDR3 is CASTFSWTQYF. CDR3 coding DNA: TGTGCCAGCACCTTTTCATGGACCCAGTACTTC.

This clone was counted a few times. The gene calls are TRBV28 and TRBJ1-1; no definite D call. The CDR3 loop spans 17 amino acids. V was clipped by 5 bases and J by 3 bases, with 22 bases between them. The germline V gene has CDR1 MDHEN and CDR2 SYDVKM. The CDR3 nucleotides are TGTGCCAGCAGTATCCCACTCGGTCGAGGGCTCGACACTGAAGCTTTCTTT. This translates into CASSIPLGRGLDTEAFF.

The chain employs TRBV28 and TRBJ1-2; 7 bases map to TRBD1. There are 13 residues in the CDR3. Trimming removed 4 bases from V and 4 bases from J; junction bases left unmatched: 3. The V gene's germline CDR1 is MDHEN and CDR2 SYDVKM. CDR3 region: CASSSTGPYGYTF. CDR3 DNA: TGTGCCAGCAGTTCGACAGGGCCCTATGGCTACACCTTC.

The CDR3 DNA reads as TGCGCCAGCAGCCAAGATAACGCGTACTACGAGCAGTACTTC. It specifies CASSQDNAYYEQYF. V is TRBV4-1 and J is TRBJ2-7; D is ambiguous. Germline values: CDR1 MGHRA, CDR2 YSYEKL. Trimming shortened V by 0 bases and J by 3 bases, and 9 bases separated the two germline ends. This CDR3 has 14 residues.